Listed below are T cell receptor beta chains from one sample, sequenced in a study of blood T cell repertoires in COVID-19. The method was immunoSEQ multiplex PCR; TCRdb's version includes in-frame clones alone and lacks a portion of them. The data show tens of thousands of clones, with almost 90% seen just once and 5.3% held by the top ten. The source material was peripheral blood. The receptors stem from a man aged 45-65 years with acute or convalescent COVID-19. Each CDR3 is given with its conserved first and last residue. The order of the fields is clone size, D gene, V gene, CDR3 protein. D genes are given only for firm matches. Size is stated for part of the rows, as once, few or many counts, or as a class when the clone is expanded.

abundance: -; d_gene: TRBD1; v_gene: TRBV6-1; CDR3aa: CASSEDRGGNSPLHF
abundance: -; d_gene: TRBD2; v_gene: TRBV10-3; CDR3aa: CATGAGGPYEQYF
abundance: -; d_gene: TRBD1; v_gene: TRBV18; CDR3aa: CASSRVTGAGGDTQYF
abundance: -; d_gene: TRBD1; v_gene: TRBV18; CDR3aa: CASSPRGPMRSSSYNEQFF
abundance: -; d_gene: TRBD2; v_gene: TRBV10-2; CDR3aa: CASMLATSGIQDTQYF
abundance: -; d_gene: -; v_gene: TRBV7-6; CDR3aa: CASSPNSYRESTGELFF
abundance: -; d_gene: TRBD1; v_gene: TRBV18; CDR3aa: CASSTTGTGGPGYGYTF
abundance: once; d_gene: -; v_gene: TRBV6-1; CDR3aa: CASSEPGLSAGELFF
abundance: -; d_gene: -; v_gene: TRBV6-5; CDR3aa: CARRQVDYGYTF
abundance: once; d_gene: -; v_gene: TRBV19; CDR3aa: CASSQTSPPGWEQYF
abundance: -; d_gene: TRBD1; v_gene: TRBV24-1; CDR3aa: CATSDRTGGAYGYTF
abundance: -; d_gene: TRBD1; v_gene: TRBV15; CDR3aa: CATSREGGVYGYTF
abundance: -; d_gene: -; v_gene: TRBV7-9; CDR3aa: CASSTSETEAFF
abundance: -; d_gene: -; v_gene: TRBV7-6; CDR3aa: CASSLGARVSIYEQYF
abundance: -; d_gene: TRBD2; v_gene: TRBV27; CDR3aa: CASSLSSGTYNEQFF
abundance: -; d_gene: TRBD1; v_gene: TRBV2; CDR3aa: CASSGDRNTEAFF
abundance: -; d_gene: TRBD1; v_gene: TRBV7-8; CDR3aa: CASSRFGTGFTDTQYF